The present entry profiles one TCR beta chain with its context. Its antigen is as yet unknown. The data stem from a study of blood T cells in healthy people across ages. About the research overall: Per two T cells, template switching captured roughly one barcoded beta molecule. General study results and limits: Both naive CD4+ cell counts and diversity were greater in long-lived donors than in aged donors.

The donors, all healthy, were Caucasians living in Russia, aged roughly 6 to 100. Samples each yielded at least 6 micrograms of total RNA. PCR was performed a second time for roughly 7 to 12 cycles using a sample-barcoded 5' primer and a J-beta primer mix. Via MiXCR, TCRdb re-called the 5' RACE reads, giving one row per CDR3 protein. The table records about 1.5 million distinct CDR3 sequences, under 55% of them present only once. The sequence came from a woman between 18 and 30 years old in good health. The sample comprised blood.

CDR3 nucleotide sequence: TGCAGTGCTAGAAGGGTTGACAGGGGGGATACGCAGTATTTT. Its translation: CSARRVDRGDTQYF. This rearrangement joins TRBV20-1 to TRBJ2-3; 9 bases align to TRBD1. Per the germline V gene, CDR1 is DFQATT and CDR2 is SNEGSKA (reference sequence). The CDR3 spans 14 residues. Unmatched junction bases numbered 6, after V lost 2 bases and J lost 6 bases.